This is a list of T cell receptor beta chains from one sample in a study of T cell responses to AZD1222 COVID-19 vaccine. Assay used: immunoSEQ multiplex PCR; TCRdb lists only in-frame clones, some missing. The sample holds 130,000 to 150,000 clones; around 91% are singletons and the top ten take roughly 5%. Sequencing used peripheral blood, obtained on day 0 of AZD1222 vaccination. These receptors were obtained from an adult in good health. Each CDR3 is given with its conserved first and last residue. A D gene is named only where the DNA matches it firmly. Size is stated for part of the rows, as once, few or many counts, or as a class when the clone is expanded.

J gene | clone size | D gene | V gene | CDR3 protein | CDR3 DNA
TRBJ1-2 | - | TRBD1 | TRBV18 | CASSPQGGADGYTF | TGTGCCAGCTCACCTCAGGGGGGTGCGGATGGCTACACCTTC
TRBJ2-7 | - | TRBD2 | TRBV29-1 | CSVEASGAYEQYF | TGCAGCGTTGAGGCTAGCGGGGCCTACGAGCAGTACTTC
TRBJ2-1 | - | - | TRBV5-1 | CASSLVGASYNEQFF | TGCGCCAGCAGCCTCGTGGGGGCATCCTACAATGAGCAGTTCTTC
TRBJ2-6 | - | - | TRBV7-2 | CASSYAASSGANVLTF | TGTGCCAGCAGCTACGCAGCCAGCTCTGGGGCCAACGTCCTGACTTTC
TRBJ1-2 | once | - | TRBV13 | CASSPSGRHTYGYTF | TGTGCCAGCAGCCCTTCGGGACGCCACACCTATGGCTACACCTTC
TRBJ2-7 | - | - | TRBV3-1/TRBV3-2 | CASSPTQEGFYEQYF | TGTGCCAGCAGCCCCACCCAGGAGGGGTTCTACGAGCAGTACTTC
TRBJ1-2 | - | TRBD1 | TRBV27 | CASSFRTGDLYGYTF | TGTGCCAGCAGTTTTCGGACAGGCGACCTGTATGGCTACACCTTC
TRBJ2-4 | - | - | TRBV30 | CAWIPCRGDKNIQYF | TGTGCCTGGATTCCTTGCAGGGGGGACAAAAACATTCAGTACTTC
TRBJ2-3 | - | TRBD2 | TRBV2 | CASSRLAGGTDTQYF | TGTGCCAGCAGCCGACTAGCGGGAGGAACAGATACGCAGTATTTT
TRBJ1-2 | - | - | TRBV18 | CASSPFQDTLNYGYTF | TGTGCCAGCTCACCATTCCAGGACACCCTTAACTATGGCTACACCTTC
TRBJ1-1 | - | - | TRBV7-2 | CASSLEGRVTEAFF | TGTGCCAGCAGCTTAGAGGGGCGCGTCACTGAAGCTTTCTTT
TRBJ2-7 | - | TRBD2 | TRBV5-6 | CASSLIGGGGGYEQYF | TGTGCCAGCAGCTTGATCGGCGGAGGCGGGGGGTACGAGCAGTACTTC
TRBJ1-5 | once | - | TRBV19 | CASSSGSGLNQPQHF | TGTGCCAGTAGTAGCGGGTCGGGGCTCAATCAGCCCCAGCATTTT
TRBJ1-3 | - | TRBD1 | TRBV28 | CASSGYRGIGNTIYF | TGTGCCAGCAGCGGATACAGGGGAATTGGAAACACCATATATTTT
TRBJ2-2 | - | - | TRBV10-3 | CAIGRAGGPNTGELFF | TGTGCCATCGGGAGGGCCGGGGGCCCTAACACCGGGGAGCTGTTTTTT
TRBJ2-1 | - | - | TRBV12-3/TRBV12-4 | CASSSMAAPEQFF | TGTGCCAGCAGTTCAATGGCCGCCCCTGAGCAGTTCTTC
TRBJ2-5 | - | - | TRBV7-2 | CASSLAPRQETQYF | TGTGCCAGCAGCTTAGCCCCCCGACAAGAGACCCAGTACTTC
TRBJ2-7 | - | - | TRBV25-1 | CASSESTAYEQYF | TGTGCCAGCAGTGAATCGACAGCCTACGAGCAGTACTTC
TRBJ2-3 | few | - | TRBV14 | CASSLQTAYTQYF | TGTGCCAGCAGCCTCCAGACAGCCTATACGCAGTATTTT
TRBJ1-5 | - | TRBD1 | TRBV6-1 | CASSDPGQGASQPQHF | TGTGCCAGCAGTGATCCGGGACAGGGGGCCAGTCAGCCCCAGCATTTT